A selection of T cell receptor beta chains follows, all from one sample in a study of beta chain features in type 1 diabetes. This table comes from immunoSEQ multiplex PCR, and its TCRdb copy is limited to in-frame clones, with some not included. The sample records over 200,000 clones, roughly 10% being singletons. Sequenced: naive CD4+ T cells from blood. The receptors stem from a man aged 25-40 years with type 1 diabetes. The CDR3 runs from the conserved cysteine through the conserved F or W. A D gene is named only where the DNA matches it firmly. Only some rows state a clone size, as once, few, many or a class for expanded clones.

V gene	CDR3 length	clone size	D gene	J gene	CDR3 protein	CDR3 DNA
TRBV11-2	11	-	-	TRBJ2-5	CASSRQETQYF	TGTGCCAGCAGCCGTCAAGAGACCCAGTACTTC
TRBV5-4	13	-	TRBD1	TRBJ2-3	CASSSSQGDSQYF	TGTGCCAGCAGCTCGTCCCAGGGGGATTCGCAGTATTTT
TRBV6-6	12	few	-	TRBJ2-5	CASNTAAETQYF	TGTGCCAGCAATACAGCGGCCGAGACCCAGTACTTC
TRBV18	15	-	-	TRBJ2-3	CASSPSRDFTDTQYF	TGTGCCAGCTCACCAAGCCGAGACTTCACAGATACGCAGTATTTT
TRBV7-9	15	few	-	TRBJ2-7	CASSSQGGAAYEQYF	TGTGCCAGCAGCTCCCAGGGGGGCGCCGCCTACGAGCAGTACTTC
TRBV5-1	15	-	TRBD1	TRBJ2-1	CASSIITGVHNEQFF	TGCGCCAGCAGCATTATAACAGGGGTCCACAATGAGCAGTTCTTC
TRBV7-2	15	few	TRBD1	TRBJ2-1	CASSATGGGRDEQFF	TGTGCCAGCAGCGCCACAGGGGGCGGTCGGGATGAGCAGTTCTTC
TRBV5-1	15	-	TRBD1	TRBJ2-2	CASSPGTANTGELFF	TGCGCCAGCAGCCCCGGGACAGCCAACACCGGGGAGCTGTTTTTT
TRBV6-4	14	-	-	TRBJ2-1	CASSDYSRGGEQFF	TGTGCCAGCAGTGACTATAGCAGGGGTGGGGAGCAGTTCTTC
TRBV7-9	13	-	-	TRBJ1-2	CASSRYGVDGYTF	TGTGCCAGCAGCAGATACGGTGTGGATGGCTACACCTTC
TRBV19	14	few	TRBD1	TRBJ1-2	CASSTTGGGYGYTF	TGTGCCAGTAGTACGACAGGGGGCGGCTATGGCTACACCTTC
TRBV14	15	-	TRBD1	TRBJ1-2	CASSHNRGESYGYTF	TGTGCCAGCAGCCACAACAGGGGGGAGAGCTATGGCTACACCTTC
TRBV11-1	13	-	TRBD1	TRBJ2-7	CASSRTGTYEQYF	TGTGCCAGCAGCCGGACAGGGACCTACGAGCAGTACTTC
TRBV5-1	14	few	TRBD1	TRBJ1-2	CASSLGDRGYGYTF	TGCGCCAGCAGCCTCGGGGACAGGGGCTATGGCTACACCTTC
TRBV7-9	15	few	TRBD2	TRBJ2-7	CASSARTSATYEQYF	TGTGCCAGCAGCGCCCGGACTAGCGCAACCTACGAGCAGTACTTC
TRBV10-3	15	few	TRBD1	TRBJ2-1	CAIGKGDSSYNEQFF	TGTGCCATCGGGAAGGGGGACAGCTCCTACAATGAGCAGTTCTTC
TRBV5-6	14	few	-	TRBJ2-7	CASSSPGRGGEQYF	TGTGCCAGCAGCTCCCCTGGAAGGGGAGGCGAGCAGTACTTC
TRBV2	15	-	TRBD1	TRBJ2-3	CASSGRDRVTDTQYF	TGTGCCAGCAGCGGCCGGGACAGGGTCACGGATACGCAGTATTTT
TRBV29-1	13	-	-	TRBJ1-3	CSAQAVSGNTIYF	TGCAGCGCCCAAGCGGTATCTGGAAACACCATATATTTT
TRBV7-3	14	-	-	TRBJ2-7	CASRLHENSYEQYF	TGTGCCAGCAGACTTCACGAAAACTCCTACGAGCAGTACTTC
TRBV4-1	15	few	TRBD1	TRBJ2-1	CASSQEGQGLNEQFF	TGCGCCAGCAGCCAAGAGGGACAGGGGTTGAATGAGCAGTTCTTC
TRBV10-3	15	-	-	TRBJ1-2	CAISESVNANYGYTF	TGTGCCATCAGTGAGTCTGTCAATGCTAACTATGGCTACACCTTC
TRBV18	14	-	TRBD2	TRBJ2-7	CASSRTSGEGEQYF	TGTGCCAGCTCAAGGACTAGCGGGGAAGGCGAGCAGTACTTC
TRBV19	14	few	TRBD1	TRBJ2-5	CASSTTGTGETQYF	TGTGCCAGTAGTACGACAGGGACCGGGGAGACCCAGTACTTC
TRBV15	15	-	-	TRBJ2-3	CATSLSRASTDTQYF	TGTGCCACCAGCCTGAGCAGGGCGAGCACAGATACGCAGTATTTT
TRBV9	14	few	-	TRBJ1-1	CASSRQVQNTEAFF	TGTGCCAGCAGCCGACAGGTACAGAACACTGAAGCTTTCTTT
TRBV7-9	14	few	TRBD2	TRBJ2-2	CASSPGGKNGELFF	TGTGCCAGCAGCCCCGGGGGGAAAAACGGGGAGCTGTTTTTT
TRBV18	13	-	-	TRBJ2-5	CASLQGTQETQYF	TGTGCCAGCTTGCAGGGGACCCAAGAGACCCAGTACTTC
TRBV6-6	15	few	-	TRBJ1-2	CASSYGGGFNYGYTF	TGTGCCAGCAGTTACGGGGGAGGTTTCAACTATGGCTACACCTTC
TRBV28	15	few	-	TRBJ2-7	CASSLSQTGRGEQYF	TGTGCCAGCAGCCTTAGCCAGACTGGTCGGGGGGAGCAGTACTTC
TRBV9	17	-	-	TRBJ2-1	CASSVDPTYLSYNEQFF	TGTGCCAGCAGCGTAGACCCAACCTACCTTTCCTACAATGAGCAGTTCTTC
TRBV9	11	-	-	TRBJ1-6	CASSVPPALHF	TGTGCCAGCAGCGTACCTCCGGCCCTCCACTTT
TRBV19	12	few	-	TRBJ1-1	CASSGVGTEAFF	TGTGCCAGTAGCGGGGTGGGCACTGAAGCTTTCTTT
TRBV10-3	14	-	-	TRBJ2-1	CAISARYSYNEQFF	TGTGCCATCAGTGCCAGGTACTCCTACAATGAGCAGTTCTTC